The 30 T cell receptor beta chains below were found in one sample sequenced in a study of neoadjuvant anti-PD-1 for oral cavity cancer. Clones were read by immunoSEQ multiplex PCR, and TCRdb kept only the in-frame ones, dropping some. The table lists about 15,000 clones, approximately 70% of them singletons. The material was PBMCs, obtained before nivolumab (anti-PD-1) treatment. These receptors originate from a person aged 35 to 85 with oral cavity squamous cell carcinoma.

The chain combines TRBV5-1 with TRBJ1-4; no firm D call. Trimming took off 6 bases at V and 5 bases at J, with 11 bases between the two ends. CDR3 size: 13 residues. Germline V lookup: CDR1 SGHRS, CDR2 YFSETQ. CDR3 DNA: TGCGCCAGCATGGAGATGGGGAATGAAAAACTGTTTTTT. Residues: CASMEMGNEKLFF.

Concerning this clone itself: The junction does not match germline at one end; this may be a read error. J is TRBJ2-1 and V is TRBV11-2; D possibly corresponds to TRBD1 (8 bases). Germline lookup yields CDR1 SGHAT and CDR2 FQNNGV. The CDR3 is 16 amino acids. The CDR3 coding sequence is TGTGCCAGCAGCTTAGTGCAGGGGGCGGGAGCGCCCCGACCGGTCTTC. This sequence encodes CASSLVQGAGAPRPVF.

The V gene is TRBV5-1, the J gene TRBJ2-3, with D uncertain. Germline CDR1 and CDR2: SGHRS and YFSETQ. Deletions cut 2 bases from V and 2 bases from J, with 6 bases between. The CDR3 spans 13 residues. CDR3: CASSLTNTDTQYF. For the CDR3, the DNA is TGCGCCAGCAGCTTAACAAACACAGATACGCAGTATTTT.

V is TRBV1 and J is TRBJ2-7; TRBD1, the D gene given by the table, was not confirmed from the DNA. TRBV1 is shown as a pseudogene. This CDR3 has 17 amino acids. CDR3 DNA: TGCACCAGCAGCTCCTACCCCCAACAGGGAGATGGGTACGAGCAGTACTTC. The encoded protein is CTSSSYPQQGDGYEQYF.

V gene TRBV19 combines with J gene TRBJ1-1; possibly TRBD1 for D (5 bases). Trimming cost V 4 bases and J 1 base, with 10 bases left between them. CDR1 and CDR2 from the germline V gene are LNHDA and SQIVND (reference sequence). This CDR3 has 14 amino acids. The CDR3 DNA follows: TGTGCCAGTAGTAACGCCGGGGGGAACACTGAAGCTTTCTTT. Translation gives CASSNAGGNTEAFF.

The chain has TRBV10-2 and TRBJ2-3; a weak D match, TRBD2 (5 bases). V was cut by 6 bases and J by 4 bases, with 14 bases left in between. The germline V gene encodes CDR1 WSHSY and CDR2 SAAADI. This CDR3 region has 14 residues. The CDR3 bases are TGCGCCAGCAGGCCCGGACTTGGCGCAGATACGCAGTATTTT. This gives the protein CASRPGLGADTQYF.

This chain connects TRBV4-2 to TRBJ2-1; 15 bases are shared with TRBD2. The CDR3 totals 17 residues. Losses at the gene ends were 1 base for V and 5 bases for J; bases not matched to a gene: 3. Germline-derived CDR1 and CDR2 are LGHNA and YNFKEQ. This CDR3 reads CASSQAGTSGRNNEQFF. In DNA, the CDR3 is TGTGCCAGCAGCCAAGCCGGGACTAGCGGGAGGAACAATGAGCAGTTCTTC.

V gene TRBV6-1 combines with J gene TRBJ2-1, with TRBD1 matching 8 bases. From germline, CDR1 is MNHNS and CDR2 SASEGT. Trimming at V came to 2 bases and at J to 2 bases, leaving 14 bases not matched to a gene. The CDR3 spans 19 residues. CDR3 nucleotide sequence: TGTGCCAGCAGTGAACCCCGGGACAGGAGGACCAAGACCTACAATGAGCAGTTCTTC. Protein product: CASSEPRDRRTKTYNEQFF.

V gene TRBV5-6 combines with J gene TRBJ2-3; 10 positions agree with TRBD2. This CDR3 is 16 amino acids long. J was trimmed by 4 bases and V by 2 bases; bases with no gene match: 7. Germline V gene sequence: CDR1 SGHDT, CDR2 YYEEEE. DNA of the CDR3: TGTGCCAGCAGCTTCGGACTAGCGGCCGTCCCAGATACGCAGTATTTT. This sequence encodes CASSFGLAAVPDTQYF. Based on the CDR3 plus reference TRBV5-6 and TRBJ2-3, the full variable domain is DAGVTQSPTHLIKTRGQQVTLRCSPKSGHDTVSWYQQALGQGPQFIFQYYEEEERQRGNFPDRFSGHQFPNYSSELNVNALLLGDSALYLCASSFGLAAVPDTQYFGPGTRLTVL.

This clone appeared a single time. The rearrangement links TRBV29-1 to TRBJ1-1; D perhaps matches TRBD1 (6 bases). V lost 7 bases and J lost 2, with 14 bases in between. The CDR3 contains 13 residues. Looked up from germline, CDR1 is SQVTM and CDR2 is ANQGSEA. CDR3 amino acids: CSAHPGHNTEAFF. In DNA form, the CDR3 reads TGCAGCGCACACCCGGGACACAACACTGAAGCTTTCTTT.

The chain links TRBV5-6 to TRBJ2-7; 10 bases are shared with TRBD1. From germline, CDR1 is SGHDT and CDR2 YYEEEE. After removal of 4 bases from V and 4 bases from J, the junction contained 11 bases not matched to a gene. CDR3 size: 16 residues. The CDR3 nucleotides read TGTGCCAGCAGCCCAACCGGGACAGGGGAACAGTACGAGCAGTACTTC. It codes for CASSPTGTGEQYEQYF.

The chain recombines TRBV6-5 with TRBJ1-2; D uncertain. From germline, CDR1 is MNHEY and CDR2 SVGAGI. The CDR3 is made up of 12 amino acids. The V end lost 8 bases, the J end lost 2 bases, and 9 bases lay between the germline ends. This CDR3 reads CASRTVNYGYTF. As DNA, the CDR3 is TGTGCCAGCCGCACAGTAAACTATGGCTACACCTTC.

This sequence joins TRBV29-1 and TRBJ1-2; D is possibly TRBD1 (6 bases). V was shortened by 4 bases and J by 0 bases, with 15 bases between the two germline ends. CDR1 SQVTM and CDR2 ANQGSEA come from the germline V gene. The CDR3 has 15 residues. The CDR3 sequence is CSVAGIGGSNYGYTF. The CDR3 DNA reads as TGCAGCGTTGCCGGAATAGGGGGGTCTAACTATGGCTACACCTTC.

The sample holds a few counts of this clone. The chain combines TRBV5-4 with TRBJ2-2; no reliable D call. CDR1 SGHNT and CDR2 YYREEE come from the germline V gene (reference sequence). This CDR3 spans 14 amino acids. Trimming stripped 4 bases from V and 4 bases from J, with 11 bases between. CDR3 coding DNA: TGTGCCAGCAGCCCCATTTCGGCCACCGGGGAGCTGTTTTTT. Its protein product is CASSPISATGELFF.

The CDR3 loop reads CASSYSGGYGYTF. The CDR3 DNA sequence: TGTGCCAGCAGTTACTCCGGGGGCTATGGCTACACCTTC. V gene TRBV6-6 combines with J gene TRBJ1-2, with D perhaps TRBD1 (5 bases). Trimming pared 0 bases from V and 4 bases from J, leaving 6 bases between. Germline CDR1 is MNHNY and CDR2 is SVGAGI (reference sequence). There are 13 residues in the CDR3.

The V call is TRBV6-1, the J call TRBJ2-7; D may be TRBD1 (6 bases). The CDR3 has 15 amino acids. From germline, CDR1 is MNHNS and CDR2 SASEGT. V was trimmed by 6 bases and J by 3 bases, leaving 18 bases between them. Written as DNA, the CDR3 is TGTGCCAGCAGACTCACAGGGATAATGGACTACGAGCAGTACTTC. This sequence encodes CASRLTGIMDYEQYF.

This sequence joins TRBV6-4 and TRBJ2-1; D gene ambiguous. In germline, CDR1 is MRHNA, CDR2 SNTAGT. V was cut by 10 bases and J by 0 bases, with 7 bases left in between. The CDR3 totals 12 residues. As DNA, the CDR3 is TGTGCCATCCTTAGCTCCTACAATGAGCAGTTCTTC. Residues: CAILSSYNEQFF.

A word on this clone: One end of the junction varies from germline; a read error may be responsible. The chain couples TRBV6-1 to TRBJ2-7; D remains unclear. This CDR3 contains 13 residues. Germline V CDR1 and CDR2: MNHNS, SASEGT. This CDR3 is CASSEAIINGKDF. CDR3 DNA sequence: TGTGCCAGCAGTGAAGCTATAATCAACGGCAAGGACTTC.

The J gene is TRBJ2-3, the V gene TRBV19; 7 bases fit TRBD2. Germline-derived CDR1 and CDR2 are LNHDA and SQIVND (reference sequence). The trim removed 4 bases at V and 3 bases at J, leaving 4 bases unmatched. There are 14 residues in the CDR3. The CDR3 coding sequence is TGTGCCAGTAGTAGCGGGAGAACTACAGATACGCAGTATTTT. It yields the protein CASSSGRTTDTQYF.

The V and J genes are TRBV29-1 and TRBJ1-1, with D possibly TRBD1 on 6 matching bases. There are 11 residues in the CDR3. V gave up 6 bases and J gave up 3 bases, with 8 bases separating them. Germline V gene lookup returns CDR1 SQVTM and CDR2 ANQGSEA. The chain's CDR3 is CSVNRDTEAFF. Here the CDR3 DNA reads TGCAGCGTCAACAGGGACACTGAAGCTTTCTTT.

The chain joins TRBV7-8 to TRBJ2-1; 7 positions match TRBD2. Germline CDR1 reads SGHVS; CDR2 reads FQNEAQ. J lost 3 bases, V lost 1 base, and 3 bases had no gene match. The CDR3 contains 15 residues. The CDR3 DNA follows: TGTGCCAGCAGCTTAGGGCTAGCGGTCTACAATGAGCAGTTCTTC. Its protein is CASSLGLAVYNEQFF.

The CDR3, as DNA: TGTGCCAGCAGCCCCGGACGGGTGAGCTCCTACGAGCAGTACTTC. It encodes CASSPGRVSSYEQYF. V gene TRBV4-2 combines with J gene TRBJ2-7, with D uncertain. With 4 bases removed from V and 0 bases from J, the gap between germline ends came to 13 bases. The CDR3 is 15 residues long. Germline V gene lookup returns CDR1 LGHNA and CDR2 YNFKEQ.

The genes are TRBV6-4 and TRBJ1-2; D gene uncertain. Germline CDR1 reads MRHNA; CDR2 reads SNTAGT. V lost 3 bases and J lost 5, with 7 bases in between. The CDR3 consists of 12 residues. The DNA of the CDR3 is TGTGCCAGCAGTGATGGAGTTTATGGCTACACCTTC. Protein product: CASSDGVYGYTF.

The DNA of the CDR3 is TGTGCCAGCAGCTCGGACTTTGGGACGCAGTATTTT. This encodes CASSSDFGTQYF. The V gene is TRBV11-3, the J gene TRBJ2-3; D possibly corresponds to TRBD2 (5 bases). There are 12 residues in the CDR3. The germline V gene encodes CDR1 SGHNT and CDR2 YENEEA. Trimming took 4 bases from V and 9 from J, leaving 11 bases between them.

This sequence joins TRBV5-1 and TRBJ2-7; maybe TRBD1 (6 bases). The V end lost 4 bases, the J end lost 4 bases, and 15 bases lay between the germline ends. Germline V gene data show CDR1 as SGHRS and CDR2 as YFSETQ. The CDR3 length is 14 residues. The CDR3 DNA reads as TGCGCCAGCAGCCTCCCGGGACAAACGTACGAGCAGTACTTC. Protein sequence: CASSLPGQTYEQYF.

The V gene is TRBV30, the J gene TRBJ1-1; TRBD1 agrees at 10 bases. The CDR3 is 13 amino acids. The germline CDR1 and CDR2 sequences are GTSNPN and SVGIG (reference sequence). V trimming: 7 bases; J trimming: 9 bases; junction bases outside the gene matches: 11. The CDR3 region has the DNA TGTGCCTCGACGGACAGGGGGAAGTTGAAAGCTTTCTTT. It is translated as CASTDRGKLKAFF.

The V gene is TRBV5-1, the J gene TRBJ2-7, with 7 positions matching TRBD1. V lost 3 bases, J lost 3 bases, and 3 bases stayed unmatched. This CDR3 comprises 13 residues. CDR1 and CDR2 (germline): SGHRS, YFSETQ. The CDR3 protein is CASSWDSYYEQYF. CDR3 bases: TGCGCCAGCAGCTGGGACAGCTACTACGAGCAGTACTTC.

The V call is TRBV7-8, the J call TRBJ2-4, with D unclear. Trimming removed 5 bases at V and 6 bases at J, with 11 bases between. The CDR3 runs to 13 residues. Germline CDR1 and CDR2: SGHVS and FQNEAQ. The CDR3 loop is CASSPRHLNIQYF. DNA of the CDR3: TGTGCCAGCAGCCCCCGCCACTTAAACATTCAGTACTTC.

The genes are TRBV2 and TRBJ2-1, with 8 bases aligning to TRBD1. The CDR3 consists of 13 residues. From germline, CDR1 is SNHLY and CDR2 FYNNEI. Trimming at V came to 5 bases and at J to 6 bases, leaving 3 bases not matched to a gene. The CDR3 loop is CASSSDRVNEQFF. DNA for the CDR3: TGTGCCAGCAGTTCGGACAGGGTCAATGAGCAGTTCTTC.

The V gene is TRBV5-6, the J gene TRBJ2-5; 9 bases match TRBD2. Trimming at V came to 4 bases and at J to 4 bases, leaving 11 bases not matched to a gene. The CDR3 totals 16 residues. Germline CDR1 SGHDT, CDR2 YYEEEE. For the CDR3, the DNA is TGTGCCAGCAGCATGGCCCTAGCGGGGAAGGGAGAGACCCAGTACTTC. Protein: CASSMALAGKGETQYF.